Below, 11 T cell receptor beta chains from the same sample are listed, as sequenced in a study of shared clonotypes between healthy human individuals. Clones were sequenced by immunoSEQ multiplex PCR, and TCRdb holds only the in-frame ones, with some missing. The sample records 2.3 million or so clones, roughly 93% being singletons. Sequencing was carried out using naive CD4+ T cells from PBMCs. The subset was: CD45RA+ positively selected. The receptors were sampled from a man aged 18 to 29 in good health. Some clones in this sample may be carry-over from other donors' samples.

This clone came up once. The chain joins TRBV2 to TRBJ1-2; the D is unclear. This CDR3 spans 12 amino acids. The V gene's germline CDR1 is SNHLY and CDR2 FYNNEI. V lost 6 bases to trimming and J lost 3 bases, with 8 bases between them. The CDR3 protein is CASSQQDYGYTF. CDR3 DNA sequence: TGTGCCAGCAGCCAGCAAGACTATGGCTACACCTTC. The whole variable domain, filled in from reference TRBV2 and TRBJ1-2, reads EPEVTQTPSHQVTQMGQEVILRCVPISNHLYFYWYRQILGQKVEFLVSFYNNEISEKSEIFDDQFSVERPDGSNFTLKIRSTKLEDSAMYFCASSQQDYGYTFGSGTRLTVV.

This sequence joins TRBV20-1 and TRBJ2-7; a possible D gene is TRBD2 (6 bases). In germline, CDR1 is DFQATT, CDR2 SNEGSKA (reference sequence). The V end was cut by 6 bases, the J end by 11 bases, with 14 bases between. This CDR3 is 10 amino acids long. The CDR3 sequence is CSAAGTQEYF. The CDR3 DNA is TGCAGTGCGGCCGGGACTCAGGAGTACTTC.

The rearrangement joins TRBV2 to TRBJ2-2; D is undetermined. CDR3 length: 12 residues. Germline CDR1 reads SNHLY; CDR2 reads FYNNEI. Trimming took off 8 bases at V and 6 bases at J, with 10 bases between the two ends. The CDR3 bases are TGTGCCAGCCAAGGGATGGCCGGGGAGCTGTTTTTT. Translated: CASQGMAGELFF.

This chain joins TRBV5-8 and TRBJ1-1; weak D call: TRBD1 (6 bases). Germline V gene lookup returns CDR1 SGHTS and CDR2 YDEGEE. Trimming removed 5 bases at V and 6 bases at J, with 14 bases between. The CDR3 sequence is 13 residues long. CDR3 sequence (DNA): TGTGCCAGCAGACAAGGACAGAAGTCTGAAGCTTTCTTT. It yields the protein CASRQGQKSEAFF.

This sequence joins TRBV5-1 and TRBJ2-2; a weak D match, TRBD2 (5 bases). V lost 10 bases, J lost 0 bases, and 13 bases lay in between. The CDR3 spans 14 residues. CDR1 and CDR2 from the germline V gene are SGHRS and YFSETQ. CDR3 loop: CAVLIATNTGELFF. Written as DNA, the CDR3 is TGCGCCGTCCTCATAGCGACGAACACCGGGGAGCTGTTTTTT.

In the case of this clone: Other DNA variants within this sample encode the same CDR3. In DNA form, the CDR3 reads TGTGCCAGCAGCCCTTCTGGAAACACCATATATTTT. Its translation is CASSPSGNTIYF. The rearrangement uses TRBV2 and TRBJ1-3; D is unresolved. The CDR3 spans 12 residues. Germline V CDR1 and CDR2: SNHLY, FYNNEI. Trimming took 6 bases from V and 1 from J, leaving 4 bases between them. The full variable domain, completed using reference TRBV2 and TRBJ1-3, is EPEVTQTPSHQVTQMGQEVILRCVPISNHLYFYWYRQILGQKVEFLVSFYNNEISEKSEIFDDQFSVERPDGSNFTLKIRSTKLEDSAMYFCASSPSGNTIYFGEGSWLTVV.

V gene TRBV4-1 combines with J gene TRBJ2-1; 9 bases match TRBD1. CDR1 is MGHRA, CDR2 YSYEKL, per germline. The CDR3 sequence is 16 residues long. Trimming at V came to 5 bases and at J to 3 bases, leaving 8 bases not matched to a gene. CDR3 in amino acids: CASSSGWTGVYNEQFF. DNA for the CDR3: TGCGCCAGCAGCAGTGGTTGGACAGGGGTCTACAATGAGCAGTTCTTC.

This rearrangement joins TRBV4-3 to TRBJ2-3; 8 bases align to TRBD2. The V gene end was trimmed by 2 bases and the J gene end by 0 bases; junction bases not matched to a gene: 4. The length of the CDR3 is 16 residues. The germline V gene has CDR1 LGHNA and CDR2 YSLEER. The CDR3 DNA follows: TGCGCCAGCAGCCAATTAGCGGGGCCTAGCACAGATACGCAGTATTTT. Residues: CASSQLAGPSTDTQYF.

Only a few counts were recorded for this clone. The V call is TRBV7-9, the J call TRBJ1-5, with 10 bases fitting TRBD1. CDR3 length equals 14 residues. V lost 5 bases, J lost 5 bases, and 3 bases stayed unmatched. Germline V gives CDR1 SEHNR, CDR2 FQNEAQ (reference sequence). The chain's CDR3 is CASSPDRGHQPQHF. Here the CDR3 DNA reads TGTGCCAGCAGCCCCGACAGGGGGCATCAGCCCCAGCATTTT. The full variable domain, in which reference TRBV7-9 and TRBJ1-5 provide the parts outside the CDR3, is DTGVSQNPRHKITKRGQNVTFRCDPISEHNRLYWYRQTLGQGPEFLTYFQNEAQLEKSRLLSDRFSAERPKGSFSTLEIQRTEQGDSAMYLCASSPDRGHQPQHFGDGTRLSIL.

V usage is TRBV27 and J usage is TRBJ2-2; 9 bases line up with TRBD1. With V trimmed by 5 bases and J by 3 bases, 7 bases remained unmatched. Germline V gene lookup returns CDR1 MNHEY and CDR2 SMNVEV (reference sequence). The CDR3 runs to 16 residues. As DNA, the CDR3 is TGTGCCAGCAGTCCGAGGGACAGGGAGTACACCGGGGAGCTGTTTTTT. This sequence encodes CASSPRDREYTGELFF.

The chain uses TRBV6-5 and TRBJ1-4; possibly TRBD1 for D (6 bases). The CDR3 runs 14 residues. With 2 bases removed from V and 8 bases from J, the gap between germline ends came to 12 bases. Germline V gene lookup returns CDR1 MNHEY and CDR2 SVGAGI. DNA for the CDR3: TGTGCCAGCAGTTACCTCGGACAGTCCGAAAAACTGTTTTTT. This translates into CASSYLGQSEKLFF.